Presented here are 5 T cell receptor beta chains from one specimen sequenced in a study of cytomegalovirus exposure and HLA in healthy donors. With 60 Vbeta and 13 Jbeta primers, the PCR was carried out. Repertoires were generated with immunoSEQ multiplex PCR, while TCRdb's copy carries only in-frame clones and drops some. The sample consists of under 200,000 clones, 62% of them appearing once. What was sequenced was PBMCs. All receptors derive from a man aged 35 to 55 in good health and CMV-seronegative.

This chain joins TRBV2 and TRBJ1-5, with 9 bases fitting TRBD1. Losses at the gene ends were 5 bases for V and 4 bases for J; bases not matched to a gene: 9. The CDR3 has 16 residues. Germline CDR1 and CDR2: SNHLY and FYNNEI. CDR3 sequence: CASSLYTGGANQPQHF. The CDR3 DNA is TGTGCCAGCAGTCTTTATACAGGGGGCGCGAATCAGCCCCAGCATTTT.

DNA of the CDR3: TGTGCCATCAAGGGGACTAGCGGGGGCCAAAGCTCCTACAATGAGCAGTTCTTC. It encodes CAIKGTSGGQSSYNEQFF. The chain employs TRBV10-3 and TRBJ2-1, with 14 bases aligning to TRBD2. After removal of 7 bases from V and 0 bases from J, the junction contained 8 bases not matched to a gene. Germline lookup yields CDR1 ENHRY and CDR2 SYGVKD. This CDR3 has 18 amino acids.

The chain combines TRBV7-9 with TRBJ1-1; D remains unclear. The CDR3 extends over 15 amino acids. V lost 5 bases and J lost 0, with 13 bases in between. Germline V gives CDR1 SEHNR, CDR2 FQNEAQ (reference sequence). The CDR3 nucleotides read TGTGCCAGCAGCCTGGGTCGGGATATGAACACTGAAGCTTTCTTT. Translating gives CASSLGRDMNTEAFF.

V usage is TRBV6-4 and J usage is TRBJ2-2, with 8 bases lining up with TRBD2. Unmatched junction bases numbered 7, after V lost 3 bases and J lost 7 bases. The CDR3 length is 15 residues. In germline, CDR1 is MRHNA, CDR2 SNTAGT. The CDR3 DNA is TGTGCCAGCAGTGAAGGAAGCGGGAGTGGCGGGGAGCTGTTTTTT. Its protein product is CASSEGSGSGGELFF.

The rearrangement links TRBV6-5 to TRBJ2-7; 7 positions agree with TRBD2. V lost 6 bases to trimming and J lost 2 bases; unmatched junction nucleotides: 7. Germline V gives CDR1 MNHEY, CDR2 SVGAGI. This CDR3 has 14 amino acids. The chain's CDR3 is CASRDSGLTYEQYF. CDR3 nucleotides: TGTGCCAGCAGGGATAGCGGGCTCACCTACGAGCAGTACTTC.